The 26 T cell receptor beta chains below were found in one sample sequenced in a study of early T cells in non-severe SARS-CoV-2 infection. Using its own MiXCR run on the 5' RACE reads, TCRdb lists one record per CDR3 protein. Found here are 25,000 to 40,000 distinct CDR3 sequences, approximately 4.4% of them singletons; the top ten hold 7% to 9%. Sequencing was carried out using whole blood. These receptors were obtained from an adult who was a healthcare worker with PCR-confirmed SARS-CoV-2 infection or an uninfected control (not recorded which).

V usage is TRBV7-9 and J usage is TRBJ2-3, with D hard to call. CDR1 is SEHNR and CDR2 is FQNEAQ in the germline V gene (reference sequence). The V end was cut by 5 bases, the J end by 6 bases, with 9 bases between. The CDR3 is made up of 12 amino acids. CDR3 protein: CASSGSLDTQYF. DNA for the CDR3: TGTGCCAGCAGCGGCAGTTTGGATACGCAGTATTTT.

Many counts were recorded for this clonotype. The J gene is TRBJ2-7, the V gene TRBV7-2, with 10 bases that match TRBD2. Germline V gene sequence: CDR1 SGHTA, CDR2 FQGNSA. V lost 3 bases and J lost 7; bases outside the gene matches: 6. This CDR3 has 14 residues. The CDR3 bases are TGTGCCAGCAGCTTTCTAGCGGGGGTAAGAGAGCAGTACTTC. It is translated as CASSFLAGVREQYF.

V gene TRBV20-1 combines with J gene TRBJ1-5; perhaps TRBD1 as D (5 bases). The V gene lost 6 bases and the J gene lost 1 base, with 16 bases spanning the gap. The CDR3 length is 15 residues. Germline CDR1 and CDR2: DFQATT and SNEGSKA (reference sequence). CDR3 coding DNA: TGCAGTGCCCCTGGCCCGGGGGAGAGCAATCAGCCCCAGCATTTT. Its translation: CSAPGPGESNQPQHF.

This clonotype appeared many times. This chain's CDR3 is CASTPGLAGGNEQFF. DNA for the CDR3: TGTGCCAGCACTCCGGGACTAGCGGGGGGCAATGAGCAGTTCTTC. V and J are TRBV2 and TRBJ2-1; 15 nucleotides agree with TRBD2. CDR1 is SNHLY, CDR2 FYNNEI, per germline. The length of the CDR3 is 15 residues. Trimming took 7 bases from V and 6 from J; bases not matched to a gene: 4.

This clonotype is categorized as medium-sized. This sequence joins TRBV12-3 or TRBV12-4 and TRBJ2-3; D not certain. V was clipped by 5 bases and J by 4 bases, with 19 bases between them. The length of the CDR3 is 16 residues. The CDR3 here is CASSQSKLGSPDTQYF. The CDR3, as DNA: TGTGCCAGCAGTCAATCGAAACTTGGAAGTCCAGATACGCAGTATTTT.

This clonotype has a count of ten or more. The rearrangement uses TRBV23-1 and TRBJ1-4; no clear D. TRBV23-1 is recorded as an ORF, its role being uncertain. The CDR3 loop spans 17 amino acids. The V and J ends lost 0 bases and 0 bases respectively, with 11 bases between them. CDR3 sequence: CASSQSAVVSTNEKLFF. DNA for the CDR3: TGCGCCAGCAGTCAATCGGCAGTCGTCTCAACTAATGAAAAACTGTTTTTT.

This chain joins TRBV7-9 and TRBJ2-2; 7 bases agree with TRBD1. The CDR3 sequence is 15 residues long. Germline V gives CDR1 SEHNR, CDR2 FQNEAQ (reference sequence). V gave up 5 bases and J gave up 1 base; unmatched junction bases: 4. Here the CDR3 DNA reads TGTGCCAGCAGCCCAGGGGACAGGAACACCGGGGAGCTGTTTTTT. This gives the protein CASSPGDRNTGELFF.

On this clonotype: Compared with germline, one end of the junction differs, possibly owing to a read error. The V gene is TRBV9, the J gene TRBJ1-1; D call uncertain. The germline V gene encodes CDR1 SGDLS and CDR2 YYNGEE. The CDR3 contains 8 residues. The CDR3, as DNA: TGTGCCAGCAGCCCCGGGTCCTTT. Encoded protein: CASSPGSF. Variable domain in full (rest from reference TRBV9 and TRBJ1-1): DSGVTQTPKHLITATGQRVTLRCSPRSGDLSVYWYQQSLDQGLQFLIQYYNGEERAKGNILERFSAQQFPDLHSELNLSSLELGDSALYFCASSPGSFGQGTRLTVV.

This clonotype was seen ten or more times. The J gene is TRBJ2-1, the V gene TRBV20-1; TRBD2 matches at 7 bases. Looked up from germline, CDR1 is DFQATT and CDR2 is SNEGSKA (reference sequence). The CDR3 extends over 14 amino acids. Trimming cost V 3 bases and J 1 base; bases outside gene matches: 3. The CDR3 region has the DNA TGCAGTGCTAGGACTAGCCCATCCTACAATGAGCAGTTCTTC. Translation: CSARTSPSYNEQFF.

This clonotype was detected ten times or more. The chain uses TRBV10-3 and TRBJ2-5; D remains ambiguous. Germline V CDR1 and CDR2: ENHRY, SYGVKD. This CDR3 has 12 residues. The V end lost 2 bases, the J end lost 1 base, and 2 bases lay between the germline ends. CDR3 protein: CAISETQETQYF. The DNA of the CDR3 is TGTGCCATCAGTGAGACCCAAGAGACCCAGTACTTC.

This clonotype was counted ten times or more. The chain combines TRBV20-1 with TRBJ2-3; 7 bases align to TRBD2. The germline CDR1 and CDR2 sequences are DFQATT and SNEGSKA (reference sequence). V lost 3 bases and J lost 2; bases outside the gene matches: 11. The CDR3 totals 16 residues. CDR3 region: CSASVRGGDYTDTQYF. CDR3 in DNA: TGCAGTGCTAGTGTCCGCGGCGGGGACTACACAGATACGCAGTATTTT.

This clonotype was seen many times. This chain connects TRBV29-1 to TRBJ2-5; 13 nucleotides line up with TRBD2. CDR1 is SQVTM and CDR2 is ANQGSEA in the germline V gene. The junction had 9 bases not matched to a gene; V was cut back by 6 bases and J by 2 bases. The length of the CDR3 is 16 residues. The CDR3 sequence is CSVRGLAGAIQETQYF. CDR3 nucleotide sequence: TGCAGCGTCCGTGGACTAGCGGGGGCAATTCAAGAGACCCAGTACTTC.

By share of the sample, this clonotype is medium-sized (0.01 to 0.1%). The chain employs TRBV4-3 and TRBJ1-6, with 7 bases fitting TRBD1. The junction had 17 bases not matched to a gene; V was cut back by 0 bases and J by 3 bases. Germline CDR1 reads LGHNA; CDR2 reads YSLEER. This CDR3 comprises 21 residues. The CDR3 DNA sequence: TGCGCCAGCAGCCAAGATTTGATGAGTCGGGACAGCCTTTTCTATAATTCACCCCTCCACTTT. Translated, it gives CASSQDLMSRDSLFYNSPLHF.

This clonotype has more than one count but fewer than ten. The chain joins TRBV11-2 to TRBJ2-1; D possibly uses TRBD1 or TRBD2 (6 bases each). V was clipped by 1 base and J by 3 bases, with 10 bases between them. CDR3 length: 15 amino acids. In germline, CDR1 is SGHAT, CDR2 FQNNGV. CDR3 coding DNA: TGTGCCAGCAGCTTAGCGGGGGCCATCTACAATGAGCAGTTCTTC. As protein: CASSLAGAIYNEQFF.

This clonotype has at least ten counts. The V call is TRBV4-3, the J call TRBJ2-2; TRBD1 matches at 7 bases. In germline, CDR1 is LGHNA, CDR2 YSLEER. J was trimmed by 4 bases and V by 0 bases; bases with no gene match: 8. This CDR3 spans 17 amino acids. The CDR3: CASSQDGGTGVTGELFF. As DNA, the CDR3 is TGCGCCAGCAGCCAAGATGGGGGCACAGGGGTCACCGGGGAGCTGTTTTTT.

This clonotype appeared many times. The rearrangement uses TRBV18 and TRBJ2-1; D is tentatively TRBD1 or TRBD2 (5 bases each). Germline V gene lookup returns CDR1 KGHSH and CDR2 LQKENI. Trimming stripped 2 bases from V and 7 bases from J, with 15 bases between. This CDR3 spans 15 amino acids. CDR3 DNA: TGTGCCAGCTCACCAGAGGGGATTCATGGGAATGAGCAGTTCTTC. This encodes CASSPEGIHGNEQFF.

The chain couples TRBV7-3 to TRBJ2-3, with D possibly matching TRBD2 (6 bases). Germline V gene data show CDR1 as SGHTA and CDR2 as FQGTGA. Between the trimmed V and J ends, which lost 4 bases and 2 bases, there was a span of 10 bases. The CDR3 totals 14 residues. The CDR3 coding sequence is TGTGCCAGCAGCTCGAGCGGGCCCACAGATACGCAGTATTTT. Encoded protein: CASSSSGPTDTQYF. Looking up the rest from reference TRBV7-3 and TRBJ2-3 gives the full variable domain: GAGVSQTPSNKVTEKGKYVELRCDPISGHTALYWYRQSLGQGPEFLIYFQGTGAADDSGLPNDRFFAVRPEGSVSTLKIQRTERGDSAVYLCASSSSGPTDTQYFGPGTRLTVL.

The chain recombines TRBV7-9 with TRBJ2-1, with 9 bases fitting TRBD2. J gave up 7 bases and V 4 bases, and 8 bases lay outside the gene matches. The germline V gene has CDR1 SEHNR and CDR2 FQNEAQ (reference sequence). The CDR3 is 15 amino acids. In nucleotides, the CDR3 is TGTGCCAGCAGCTCCCTAGCGGGGAGGGGGAATGAGCAGTTCTTC. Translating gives CASSSLAGRGNEQFF.

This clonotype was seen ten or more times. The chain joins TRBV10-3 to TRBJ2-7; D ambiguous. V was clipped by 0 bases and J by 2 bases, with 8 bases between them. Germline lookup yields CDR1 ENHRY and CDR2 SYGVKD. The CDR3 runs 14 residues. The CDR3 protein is CAISESQVTYEQYF. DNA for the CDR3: TGTGCCATCAGTGAGTCTCAGGTAACCTACGAGCAGTACTTC.

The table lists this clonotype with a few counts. The CDR3 DNA reads as TGTGCCAGCAGTTTTCCGGGGGACTATGGCTACACCTTC. This encodes CASSFPGDYGYTF. The rearrangement joins TRBV12-3 or TRBV12-4 to TRBJ1-2; weak D call: TRBD1 (5 bases). V was clipped by 3 bases and J by 3 bases, with 8 bases between them. CDR3 length: 13 residues.

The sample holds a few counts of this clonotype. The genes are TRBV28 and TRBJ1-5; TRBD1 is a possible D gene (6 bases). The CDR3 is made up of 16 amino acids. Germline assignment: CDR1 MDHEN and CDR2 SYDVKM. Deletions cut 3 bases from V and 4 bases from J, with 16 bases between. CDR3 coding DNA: TGTGCCAGCAGTTTTGGGCCCCAGGGGCGGAATCAGCCCCAGCATTTT. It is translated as CASSFGPQGRNQPQHF.

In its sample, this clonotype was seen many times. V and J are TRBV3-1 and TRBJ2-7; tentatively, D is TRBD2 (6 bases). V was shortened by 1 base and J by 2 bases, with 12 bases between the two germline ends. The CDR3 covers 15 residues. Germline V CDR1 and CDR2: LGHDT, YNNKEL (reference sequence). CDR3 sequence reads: CASSQGAGSAYEQYF. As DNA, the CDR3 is TGTGCCAGCAGCCAAGGAGCGGGCTCTGCCTACGAGCAGTACTTC.

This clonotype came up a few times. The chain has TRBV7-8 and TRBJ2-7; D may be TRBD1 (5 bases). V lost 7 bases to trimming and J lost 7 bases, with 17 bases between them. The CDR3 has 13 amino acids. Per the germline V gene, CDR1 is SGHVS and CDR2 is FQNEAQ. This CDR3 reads CASTEQVVREQYF. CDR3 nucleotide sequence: TGTGCCAGCACCGAACAGGTAGTGAGGGAGCAGTACTTC.

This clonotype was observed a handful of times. This CDR3 is CSASRGETGELFF. The CDR3 DNA follows: TGCAGTGCTAGCAGGGGGGAGACCGGGGAGCTGTTTTTT. This chain uses TRBV20-1 with TRBJ2-2; D may be TRBD1 (7 bases). The CDR3 consists of 13 residues. Germline lookup yields CDR1 DFQATT and CDR2 SNEGSKA (reference sequence). The germline V and J ends were trimmed by 3 bases and 5 bases, with 10 bases remaining between them.

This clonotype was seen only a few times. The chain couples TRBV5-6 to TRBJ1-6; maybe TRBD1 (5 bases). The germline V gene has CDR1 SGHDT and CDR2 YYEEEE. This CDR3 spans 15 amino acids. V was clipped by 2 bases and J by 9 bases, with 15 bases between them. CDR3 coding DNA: TGTGCCAGCAGCTTACGTCAGGGTGAGGGTTCACCCCTCCACTTT. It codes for CASSLRQGEGSPLHF.

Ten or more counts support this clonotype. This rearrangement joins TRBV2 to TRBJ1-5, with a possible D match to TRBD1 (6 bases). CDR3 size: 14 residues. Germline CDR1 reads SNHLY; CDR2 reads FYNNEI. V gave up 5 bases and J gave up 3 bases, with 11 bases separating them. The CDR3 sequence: CASSKTGINQPQHF. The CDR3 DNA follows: TGTGCCAGCAGTAAGACAGGCATCAATCAGCCCCAGCATTTT.